This T cell receptor (beta chain) was recorded in a study of blood T cell repertoires in COVID-19. Overall study context: Acute and convalescent COVID-19 samples came from the United States, Italy and Spain. T cells, B-cell-depleted T cells, or PBMCs supplied cDNA or gDNA.

Participants, roughly 18 to 90 years old, spanned 25 or so US areas. Each participant's cohort was designated according to participant-reported clinical history. Trimming at V came to 6 bases and at J to 0 bases, leaving 5 bases not matched to a gene. This CDR3 is built from 14 residues. Germline V lookup: CDR1 MDHEN, CDR2 SYDVKM. The method was immunoSEQ multiplex PCR; TCRdb's version includes in-frame clones alone and lacks a portion of them. The table records about 140,000 clones, roughly 79% of them present only once. This clonotype originated in a woman aged 50 to 65 who had recovered from COVID-19. Sequenced: PBMCs or T cells enriched from blood (not recorded which). The V and J genes are TRBV28 and TRBJ2-7; 7 nucleotides line up with TRBD1. As DNA, the CDR3 is TGTGCCAGCAGCCCGGGACAGAGCTCCTACGAGCAGTACTTC. Encoded protein: CASSPGQSSYEQYF.